The 32 T cell receptor beta chains listed next were all sequenced from one sample in a study of blood T cell repertoires in COVID-19. The repertoire was sequenced with immunoSEQ multiplex PCR; TCRdb's copy has only in-frame clones and lacks some. Here the sample spans around 290,000 clones, approximately 85% being singletons. The sequencing sample was made of PBMCs or T cells enriched from blood (not recorded which). Receptors originate from a woman aged 30 to 39 who had recovered from COVID-19.

This clone was observed at least ten times. The rearrangement links TRBV11-2 to TRBJ2-7; 9 nucleotides line up with TRBD2. Germline V CDR1 and CDR2: SGHAT, FQNNGV. This CDR3 is 18 amino acids long. With V trimmed by 5 bases and J by 0 bases, 14 bases remained unmatched. The CDR3: CASSPKGAGGLYSYEQYF. The CDR3 DNA reads TGTGCCAGCAGCCCAAAGGGGGCGGGAGGGCTTTACTCCTACGAGCAGTACTTC.

The chain employs TRBV13 and TRBJ1-5; D is unclear. V was cut by 2 bases and J by 0 bases, with 5 bases left in between. The CDR3 totals 14 residues. Germline V CDR1 and CDR2: PRHDT, FYEKMQ (reference sequence). The CDR3 protein is CASSLRYSNQPQHF. CDR3 nucleotides: TGTGCCAGCAGCTTACGCTATAGCAATCAGCCCCAGCATTTT. Supplemented by reference TRBV13 and TRBJ1-5, the full variable domain reads AAGVIQSPRHLIKEKRETATLKCYPIPRHDTVYWYQQGPGQDPQFLISFYEKMQSDKGSIPDRFSAQQFSDYHSELNMSSLELGDSALYFCASSLRYSNQPQHFGDGTRLSIL.

In nucleotides, the CDR3 is TGTGCCAGCAGCGACCCCCGAGGGAACACTGAAGCTTTCTTT. It yields the protein CASSDPRGNTEAFF. The chain employs TRBV9 and TRBJ1-1; D call uncertain. The CDR3 spans 14 residues. V lost 3 bases and J 1 base, leaving 10 bases between the germline ends. Per the germline V gene, CDR1 is SGDLS and CDR2 is YYNGEE. Drawing the rest from reference TRBV9 and TRBJ1-1, the complete variable domain is DSGVTQTPKHLITATGQRVTLRCSPRSGDLSVYWYQQSLDQGLQFLIQYYNGEERAKGNILERFSAQQFPDLHSELNLSSLELGDSALYFCASSDPRGNTEAFFGQGTRLTVV.

The J gene is TRBJ2-1, the V gene TRBV6-2 or TRBV6-3, with D perhaps TRBD1 (6 bases). Germline V gives CDR1 MNHEY, CDR2 SVGEGT. This CDR3 contains 15 residues. Trimming removed 5 bases from V and 5 bases from J, with 16 bases in between. CDR3 coding DNA: TGTGCCAGCAGTGACGGGTTCGGACAGAACAATGAGCAGTTCTTC. Its translation: CASSDGFGQNNEQFF.

The chain joins TRBV6-1 to TRBJ2-7; 7 bases align to TRBD2. CDR3 size: 16 residues. Trimming at V came to 1 base and at J to 2 bases, leaving 8 bases not matched to a gene. Germline V lookup: CDR1 MNHNS, CDR2 SASEGT. CDR3: CASSEGSGDGTYEQYF. The CDR3 DNA sequence: TGTGCCAGCAGTGAAGGGAGCGGGGACGGGACCTACGAGCAGTACTTC.

The V call is TRBV5-1, the J call TRBJ2-3; possible D gene TRBD2, 6 bases. V was trimmed by 5 bases and J by 1 base, leaving 8 bases between them. The CDR3 has 13 amino acids. Germline V gene data show CDR1 as SGHRS and CDR2 as YFSETQ. The CDR3 here is CASRGGGTDTQYF. The CDR3 coding sequence is TGCGCCAGCAGGGGCGGGGGCACAGATACGCAGTATTTT.

This chain joins TRBV18 and TRBJ1-4; TRBD1 matches 8 bases. The CDR3 spans 15 residues. CDR1 is KGHSH and CDR2 is LQKENI in the germline V gene. V dropped 0 bases and J dropped 8; count of bases not matched to a gene: 5. DNA for the CDR3: TGTGCCAGCTCACCACCGGACAGGGTGGGAGAAAAACTGTTTTTT. Its translation: CASSPPDRVGEKLFF.

The gene calls are TRBV10-3 and TRBJ1-1; TRBD1 matches at 8 bases. The junction had 7 bases not matched to a gene; V was cut back by 6 bases and J by 1 base. The CDR3 has 15 residues. Germline lookup yields CDR1 ENHRY and CDR2 SYGVKD. The CDR3 DNA reads as TGTGCCATCAGAGCGGCGGGACAGGAGAACACTGAAGCTTTCTTT. Its translation is CAIRAAGQENTEAFF.

The chain couples TRBV18 to TRBJ1-2, with D possibly being TRBD1 (5 bases). The V and J ends lost 4 bases and 5 bases respectively, with 17 bases between them. CDR1 is KGHSH, CDR2 LQKENI, per germline. This CDR3 region has 15 residues. The CDR3 DNA is TGTGCCAGCTCACTTCGCAGGGAGGAAGGTTATGGCTACACCTTC. It is translated as CASSLRREEGYGYTF.

This clone was seen more than once but under ten times. This sequence joins TRBV6-6 and TRBJ1-3; possibly TRBD1 for D (5 bases). Per the germline V gene, CDR1 is MNHNY and CDR2 is SVGAGI (reference sequence). Between the trimmed V and J ends, which lost 6 bases and 0 bases, there was a span of 12 bases. This CDR3 region has 15 residues. The CDR3 DNA reads as TGTGCCAGCAGCCCCAGGGCGTTCTCTGGAAACACCATATATTTT. Encoded protein: CASSPRAFSGNTIYF.

The V and J genes are TRBV19 and TRBJ1-5; 8 bases align to TRBD1. The V gene end was trimmed by 7 bases and the J gene end by 0 bases; junction bases not matched to a gene: 2. The CDR3 has 14 amino acids. Germline CDR1 is LNHDA and CDR2 is SQIVND (reference sequence). In DNA, the CDR3 is TGTGCCAGTACAGGGGGCGTTAGCAATCAGCCCCAGCATTTT. This gives the protein CASTGGVSNQPQHF.

This clone was counted once. This rearrangement joins TRBV24-1 to TRBJ1-5; D is perhaps TRBD1 (5 bases). Germline CDR1 and CDR2: KGHDR and SFDVKD. V lost 6 bases and J lost 5, with 13 bases in between. CDR3 length equals 14 residues. CDR3 in DNA: TGTGCCACCAGTAAGCGGGGGACCGATCAGCCCCAGCATTTT. Translating gives CATSKRGTDQPQHF.

This chain connects TRBV24-1 to TRBJ2-6, with a weak D call TRBD2 (5 bases). Germline V gene sequence: CDR1 KGHDR, CDR2 SFDVKD. The V end lost 3 bases, the J end lost 0 bases, and 11 bases lay between the germline ends. The CDR3 runs to 17 residues. This chain's CDR3 is CATSDNGLHSGANVLTF. CDR3 bases: TGTGCCACCAGTGATAACGGACTGCACTCTGGGGCCAACGTCCTGACTTTC.

This clone was seen once. The chain couples TRBV4-1 to TRBJ2-5, with D perhaps matching TRBD1 (5 bases). The ends were cut back, 4 bases at V and 2 bases at J, with 14 bases in the middle. This CDR3 spans 15 amino acids. Germline CDR1 and CDR2: MGHRA and YSYEKL. The CDR3 sequence is CASSPTLTGQETQYF. Here the CDR3 DNA reads TGCGCCAGCAGCCCGACTCTAACAGGTCAAGAGACCCAGTACTTC.

The chain joins TRBV11-3 to TRBJ2-7; no definite D call. The CDR3 loop spans 16 amino acids. Trimming took off 5 bases at V and 0 bases at J, with 17 bases between the two ends. The V gene's germline CDR1 is SGHNT and CDR2 YENEEA. The CDR3 nucleotides read TGTGCCAGCAGCCCCTCCCAGTTGAGGAGCTCCTACGAGCAGTACTTC. Encoded protein: CASSPSQLRSSYEQYF.

This chain connects TRBV7-3 to TRBJ2-2, with a possible D match to TRBD2 (7 bases). The CDR3 totals 16 residues. Germline V lookup: CDR1 SGHTA, CDR2 FQGTGA. The V and J ends lost 1 base and 5 bases respectively, with 14 bases between them. The CDR3, as DNA: TGTGCCAGCAGCTTAAGCCAGGCGGGGGCGACCGGGGAGCTGTTTTTT. Residues: CASSLSQAGATGELFF.

The chain joins TRBV6-5 to TRBJ2-1; 8 bases match TRBD2. Germline lookup yields CDR1 MNHEY and CDR2 SVGAGI. Losses at the gene ends were 4 bases for V and 8 bases for J; bases not matched to a gene: 13. The CDR3 extends over 16 amino acids. CDR3 sequence reads: CASSSTAGTSDDEQFF. The CDR3, as DNA: TGTGCCAGCAGTTCGACCGCCGGGACTAGTGACGATGAGCAGTTCTTC.

The chain employs TRBV2 and TRBJ2-4; no definite D call. This CDR3 comprises 15 residues. V was shortened by 7 bases and J by 5 bases, with 18 bases between the two germline ends. Per the germline V gene, CDR1 is SNHLY and CDR2 is FYNNEI. The CDR3 nucleotides are TGTGCCAGCAAAGATCGCTGGAGAGACCAAAACATTCAGTACTTC. Its translation: CASKDRWRDQNIQYF.

The rearrangement uses TRBV5-4 and TRBJ2-7; weak D call: TRBD1 (6 bases). The V end was cut by 0 bases, the J end by 10 bases, with 11 bases between. This CDR3 spans 12 amino acids. Germline values: CDR1 SGHNT, CDR2 YYREEE (reference sequence). Here the CDR3 reads CASSLAGDKQYF. CDR3 nucleotides: TGTGCCAGCAGCTTGGCAGGGGACAAACAGTACTTC. The entire variable domain, with the rest obtained from reference TRBV5-4 and TRBJ2-7, is as follows: ETGVTQSPTHLIKTRGQQVTLRCSSQSGHNTVSWYQQALGQGPQFIFQYYREEENGRGNFPPRFSGLQFPNYSSELNVNALELDDSALYLCASSLAGDKQYFGPGTRLTVT.

CDR3 sequence: CASSQDRAGRSYPYNEQFF. The CDR3 nucleotides are TGTGCCAGCAGCCAAGATCGGGCGGGTAGATCCTACCCCTACAATGAGCAGTTCTTC. The J gene is TRBJ2-1, the V gene TRBV3-1 (or the pseudogene TRBV3-2), with D possibly matching TRBD2 (5 bases). Per germline, CDR1 LGHDT and CDR2 YNNKEL (reference sequence). This CDR3 has 19 amino acids. The ends were cut back, 0 bases at V and 2 bases at J, with 20 bases in the middle.

This clone occurred a few times. The rearrangement uses TRBV11-2 and TRBJ2-1; 11 nucleotides match TRBD2. Germline assignment: CDR1 SGHAT and CDR2 FQNNGV. This CDR3 region has 15 residues. Trimming removed 6 bases from V and 4 bases from J; junction bases left unmatched: 5. Here the CDR3 reads CASRTLAGAYNEQFF. CDR3 DNA: TGTGCCAGCAGGACACTAGCGGGGGCGTACAATGAGCAGTTCTTC.

This CDR3 reads CASSPTSGGYEQYF. DNA of the CDR3: TGTGCCAGCTCACCGACTAGCGGAGGCTACGAGCAGTACTTC. V and J are TRBV18 and TRBJ2-7, with TRBD2 identical over 9 bases. V lost 3 bases, J lost 3 bases, and 3 bases stayed unmatched. This CDR3 has 14 amino acids. Germline V lookup: CDR1 KGHSH, CDR2 LQKENI.

This chain connects TRBV18 to TRBJ2-7; TRBD1 is a possible D gene (6 bases). This CDR3 is 16 amino acids long. The germline V gene has CDR1 KGHSH and CDR2 LQKENI. V lost 3 bases and J lost 6, with 21 bases in between. The CDR3 loop is CASSPQFRTETTEQYF. DNA of the CDR3: TGTGCCAGCTCACCTCAGTTTAGGACAGAGACGACCGAGCAGTACTTC.

The chain carries TRBV5-1 and TRBJ2-7; TRBD2 matches 7 bases. The CDR3 has 14 amino acids. Germline trimming cut 1 base from V and 7 bases from J; bases unmatched to any gene: 8. CDR1 is SGHRS and CDR2 is YFSETQ in the germline V gene. CDR3 region: CASSLLRGGEEQYF. DNA of the CDR3: TGCGCCAGCAGCTTGCTCCGGGGAGGGGAAGAGCAGTACTTC.

This chain links TRBV3-1 (or the pseudogene TRBV3-2) with TRBJ1-1; a weak D match, TRBD1 (5 bases). CDR3 length: 14 residues. The V and J ends lost 1 base and 3 bases respectively, with 9 bases between them. CDR1 and CDR2 (germline): LGHDT, YNNKEL (reference sequence). As DNA, the CDR3 is TGTGCCAGCAGCCAAGTGGGGGGGGACACTGAAGCTTTCTTT. Its protein product is CASSQVGGDTEAFF.

This chain joins TRBV2 and TRBJ2-7; D gene ambiguous. Trimming took 4 bases from V and 6 from J, leaving 13 bases between them. Per the germline V gene, CDR1 is SNHLY and CDR2 is FYNNEI. There are 13 residues in the CDR3. The CDR3 spells CASSALGLREQYF. The DNA for the CDR3 is TGTGCCAGCAGTGCACTCGGTCTTCGCGAGCAGTACTTC.

A note on this clone: The missing conserved phenylalanine or tryptophan at the end of this CDR3 makes a read error likely. Because the CDR3's place on the DNA is in doubt, the DNA is left out and the CDR3 is given as listed by TCRdb. The chain carries TRBV5-1 and TRBJ1-2; the table's D call, TRBD1, was not checked against the DNA. The CDR3 totals 12 residues, both ends included. In germline, CDR1 is SGHRS, CDR2 YFSETQ. CDR3 loop: CASSLEGGAASL.

The V and J genes are TRBV10-3 and TRBJ1-6, with D maybe TRBD1 (5 bases). The CDR3 consists of 15 residues. Germline values: CDR1 ENHRY, CDR2 SYGVKD. V was trimmed by 0 bases and J by 7 bases, leaving 10 bases between them. The CDR3 DNA sequence: TGTGCCATCAGTGAGTCAGACGCAGGGAATTCACCCCTCCACTTT. Its translation: CAISESDAGNSPLHF.

The chain joins TRBV3-1 (or the pseudogene TRBV3-2) to TRBJ2-5, with TRBD2 matching 8 bases. Germline CDR1 LGHDT, CDR2 YNNKEL (reference sequence). With 6 bases clipped from V and 5 bases from J, the junction kept 17 bases outside the gene matches. The CDR3 runs 17 residues. The CDR3 region has the DNA TGTGCCAGCAGACATCAGATGGGACCGGGACTAGAGGAGACCCAGTACTTC. Protein sequence: CASRHQMGPGLEETQYF.

V gene TRBV3-1 (or the pseudogene TRBV3-2) combines with J gene TRBJ2-2; no clear D gene. The germline CDR1 and CDR2 sequences are LGHDT and YNNKEL (reference sequence). The CDR3 spans 13 residues. The germline V and J ends were trimmed by 2 bases and 5 bases, with 6 bases remaining between them. CDR3 nucleotides: TGTGCCAGCAGCCAACTATGGACCGGGGAGCTGTTTTTT. It encodes CASSQLWTGELFF.

This chain connects TRBV29-1 to TRBJ1-6; 7 bases are a match to TRBD1. The CDR3 loop spans 15 amino acids. In germline, CDR1 is SQVTM, CDR2 ANQGSEA. Unmatched junction bases numbered 10, after V lost 4 bases and J lost 7 bases. The DNA for the CDR3 is TGCAGCGTTGCCGAGACAGGGAGTGGAAATTCACCCCTCCACTTT. Encoded protein: CSVAETGSGNSPLHF.

The V gene is TRBV10-3, the J gene TRBJ2-3; the D gene is possibly TRBD2 (6 bases). V dropped 2 bases and J dropped 5 bases, with 14 bases sitting between them. In germline, CDR1 is ENHRY, CDR2 SYGVKD. The length of the CDR3 is 15 residues. The CDR3 region has the DNA TGTGCCATCAGTGAGCGGGACTCCATATTAGATACGCAGTATTTT. Amino acid sequence: CAISERDSILDTQYF.